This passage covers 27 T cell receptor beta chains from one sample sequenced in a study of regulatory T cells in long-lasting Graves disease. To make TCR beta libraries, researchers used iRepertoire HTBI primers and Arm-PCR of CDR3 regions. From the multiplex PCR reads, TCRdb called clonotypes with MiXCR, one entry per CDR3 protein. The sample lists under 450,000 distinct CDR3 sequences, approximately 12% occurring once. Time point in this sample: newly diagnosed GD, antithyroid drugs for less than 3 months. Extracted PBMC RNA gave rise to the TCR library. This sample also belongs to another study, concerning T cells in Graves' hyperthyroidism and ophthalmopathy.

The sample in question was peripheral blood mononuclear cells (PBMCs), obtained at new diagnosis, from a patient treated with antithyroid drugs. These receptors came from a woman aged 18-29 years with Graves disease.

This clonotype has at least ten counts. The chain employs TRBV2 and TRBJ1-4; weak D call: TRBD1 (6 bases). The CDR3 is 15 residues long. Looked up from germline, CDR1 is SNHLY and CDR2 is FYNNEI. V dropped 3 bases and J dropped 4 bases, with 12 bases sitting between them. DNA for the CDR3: TGTGCCAGCAGTGAGAAGACAGGAATTAATGAAAAACTGTTTTTT. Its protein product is CASSEKTGINEKLFF.

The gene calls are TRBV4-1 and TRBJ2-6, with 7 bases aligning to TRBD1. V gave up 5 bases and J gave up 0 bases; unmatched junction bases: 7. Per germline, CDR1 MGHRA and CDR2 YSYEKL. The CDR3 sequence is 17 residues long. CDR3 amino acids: CASSADRWSSGANVLTF. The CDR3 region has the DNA TGCGCCAGCAGCGCGGACAGGTGGAGCTCTGGGGCCAACGTCCTGACTTTC.

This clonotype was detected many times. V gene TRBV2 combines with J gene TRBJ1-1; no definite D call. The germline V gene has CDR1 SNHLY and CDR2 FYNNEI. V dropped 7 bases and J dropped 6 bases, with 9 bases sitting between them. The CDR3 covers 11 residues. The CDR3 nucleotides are TGTGCCAGCATGGTGAGATCTGAAGCTTTCTTT. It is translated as CASMVRSEAFF.

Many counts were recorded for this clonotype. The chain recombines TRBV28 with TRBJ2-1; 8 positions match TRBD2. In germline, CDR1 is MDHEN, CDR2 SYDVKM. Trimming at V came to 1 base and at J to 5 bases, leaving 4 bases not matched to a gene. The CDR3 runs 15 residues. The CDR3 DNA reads TGTGCCAGCAGTTTATCGTTTAGCGGGGACAATGAGCAGTTCTTC. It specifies CASSLSFSGDNEQFF. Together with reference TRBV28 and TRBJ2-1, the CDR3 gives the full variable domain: DVKVTQSSRYLVKRTGEKVFLECVQDMDHENMFWYRQDPGLGLRLIYFSYDVKMKEKGDIPEGYSVSREKKERFSLILESASTNQTSMYLCASSLSFSGDNEQFFGPGTRLTVL.

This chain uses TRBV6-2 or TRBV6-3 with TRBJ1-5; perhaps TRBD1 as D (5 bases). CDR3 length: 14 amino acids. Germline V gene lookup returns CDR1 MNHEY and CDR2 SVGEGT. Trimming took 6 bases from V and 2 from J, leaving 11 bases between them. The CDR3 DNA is TGTGCCAGCAGGGATATAGGGGGCAATCAGCCCCAGCATTTT. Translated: CASRDIGGNQPQHF.

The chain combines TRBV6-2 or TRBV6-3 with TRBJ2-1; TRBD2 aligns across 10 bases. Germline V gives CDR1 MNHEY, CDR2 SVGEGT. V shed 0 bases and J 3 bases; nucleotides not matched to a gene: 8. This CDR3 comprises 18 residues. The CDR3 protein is CASSYSSSGGAFYNEQFF. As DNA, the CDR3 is TGTGCCAGCAGTTACTCGTCCAGCGGGGGGGCCTTCTACAATGAGCAGTTCTTC.

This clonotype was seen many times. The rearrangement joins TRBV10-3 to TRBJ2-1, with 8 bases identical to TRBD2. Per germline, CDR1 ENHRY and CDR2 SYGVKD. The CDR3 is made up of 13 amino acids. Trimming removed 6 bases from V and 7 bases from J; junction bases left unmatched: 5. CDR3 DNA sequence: TGTGCCATCAGGAGCGGGAGCTCGAATGAGCAGTTCTTC. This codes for CAIRSGSSNEQFF.

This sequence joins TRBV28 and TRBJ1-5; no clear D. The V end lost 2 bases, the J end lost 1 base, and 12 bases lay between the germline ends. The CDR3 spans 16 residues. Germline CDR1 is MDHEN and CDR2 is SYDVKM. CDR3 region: CASSLGVWRSNQPQHF. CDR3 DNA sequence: TGTGCCAGCAGTTTAGGGGTCTGGAGGAGCAATCAGCCCCAGCATTTT.

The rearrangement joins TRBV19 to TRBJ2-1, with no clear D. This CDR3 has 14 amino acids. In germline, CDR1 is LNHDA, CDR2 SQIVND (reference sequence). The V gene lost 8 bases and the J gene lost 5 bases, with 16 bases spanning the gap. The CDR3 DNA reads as TGTGCCAGTTCCCACCCCGGCAGCCACAATGAGCAGTTCTTC. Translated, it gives CASSHPGSHNEQFF. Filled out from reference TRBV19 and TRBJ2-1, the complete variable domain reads DGGITQSPKYLFRKEGQNVTLSCEQNLNHDAMYWYRQDPGQGLRLIYYSQIVNDFQKGDIAEGYSVSREKKESFPLTVTSAQKNPTAFYLCASSHPGSHNEQFFGPGTRLTVL.

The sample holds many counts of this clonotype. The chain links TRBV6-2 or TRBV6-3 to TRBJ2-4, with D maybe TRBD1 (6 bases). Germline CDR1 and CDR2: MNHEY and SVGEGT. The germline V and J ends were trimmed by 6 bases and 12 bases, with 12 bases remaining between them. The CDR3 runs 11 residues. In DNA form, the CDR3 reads TGTGCCAGCAGCTCCGGGACAACTCAGTACTTC. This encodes CASSSGTTQYF.

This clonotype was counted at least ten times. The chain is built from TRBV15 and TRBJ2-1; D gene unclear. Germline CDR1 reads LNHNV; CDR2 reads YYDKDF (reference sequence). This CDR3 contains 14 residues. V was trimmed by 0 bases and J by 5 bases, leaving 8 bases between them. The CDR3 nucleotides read TGTGCCACCAGCAGAGAATCGCGCAACAATGAGCAGTTCTTC. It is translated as CATSRESRNNEQFF.

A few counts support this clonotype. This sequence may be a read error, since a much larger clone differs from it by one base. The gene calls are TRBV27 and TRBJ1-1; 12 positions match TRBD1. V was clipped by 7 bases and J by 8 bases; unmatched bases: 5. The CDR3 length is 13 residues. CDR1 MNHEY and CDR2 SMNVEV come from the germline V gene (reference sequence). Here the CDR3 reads CASTTGTGGEAFF. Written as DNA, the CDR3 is TGTGCCAGCACAACGGGGACAGGGGGCGAAGCTTTCTTT.

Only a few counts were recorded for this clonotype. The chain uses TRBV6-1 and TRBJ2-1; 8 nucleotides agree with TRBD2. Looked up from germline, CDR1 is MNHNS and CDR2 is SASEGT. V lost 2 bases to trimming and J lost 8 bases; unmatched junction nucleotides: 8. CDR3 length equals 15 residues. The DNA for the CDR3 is TGTGCCAGCAGTGAACTTGGCGGGAGGATCTATGAGCAGTTCTTC. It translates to CASSELGGRIYEQFF.

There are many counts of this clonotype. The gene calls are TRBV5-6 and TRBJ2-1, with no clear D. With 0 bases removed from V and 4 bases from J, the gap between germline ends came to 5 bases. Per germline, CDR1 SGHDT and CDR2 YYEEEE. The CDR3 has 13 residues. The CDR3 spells CASSLAQYNEQFF. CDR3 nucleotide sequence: TGTGCCAGCAGCTTGGCCCAATACAATGAGCAGTTCTTC. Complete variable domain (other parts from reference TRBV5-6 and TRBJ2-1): DAGVTQSPTHLIKTRGQQVTLRCSPKSGHDTVSWYQQALGQGPQFIFQYYEEEERQRGNFPDRFSGHQFPNYSSELNVNALLLGDSALYLCASSLAQYNEQFFGPGTRLTVL.

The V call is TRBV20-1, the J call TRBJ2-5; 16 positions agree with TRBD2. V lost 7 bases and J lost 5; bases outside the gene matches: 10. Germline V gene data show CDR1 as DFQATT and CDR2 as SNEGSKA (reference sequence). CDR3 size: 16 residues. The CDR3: CSVLGLAGGPLETQYF. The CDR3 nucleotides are TGCAGTGTTTTGGGACTAGCGGGGGGGCCGCTCGAGACCCAGTACTTC.

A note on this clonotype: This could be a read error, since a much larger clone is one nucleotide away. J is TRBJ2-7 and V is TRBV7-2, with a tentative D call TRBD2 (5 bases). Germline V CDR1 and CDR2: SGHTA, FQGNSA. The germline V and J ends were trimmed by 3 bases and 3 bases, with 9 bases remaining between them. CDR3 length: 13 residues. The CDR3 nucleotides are TGTGCCAGCAGCTTGACTAAGCACTACGAGCAGTACTTC. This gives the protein CASSLTKHYEQYF.

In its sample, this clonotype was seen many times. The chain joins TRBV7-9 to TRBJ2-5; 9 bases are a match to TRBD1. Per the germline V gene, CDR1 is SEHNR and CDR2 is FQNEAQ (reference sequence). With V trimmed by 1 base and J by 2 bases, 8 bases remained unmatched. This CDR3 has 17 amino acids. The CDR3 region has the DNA TGTGCCAGCAGCTTAGTCGGGACAGGGTATGAGCAAGAGACCCAGTACTTC. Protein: CASSLVGTGYEQETQYF.

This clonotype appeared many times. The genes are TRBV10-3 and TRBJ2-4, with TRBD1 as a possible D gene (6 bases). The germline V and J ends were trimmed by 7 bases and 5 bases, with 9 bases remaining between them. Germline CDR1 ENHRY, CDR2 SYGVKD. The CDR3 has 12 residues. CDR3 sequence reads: CAIMGTQNIQYF. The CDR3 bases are TGTGCCATCATGGGGACACAAAACATTCAGTACTTC.

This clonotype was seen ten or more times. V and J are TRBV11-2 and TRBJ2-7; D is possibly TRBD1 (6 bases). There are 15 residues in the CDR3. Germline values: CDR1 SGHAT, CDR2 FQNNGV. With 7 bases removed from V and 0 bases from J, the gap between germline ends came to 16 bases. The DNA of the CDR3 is TGTGCCAGCACCCAAGGTCAGGGGAGCTCCTACGAGCAGTACGTC. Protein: CASTQGQGSSYEQYV.

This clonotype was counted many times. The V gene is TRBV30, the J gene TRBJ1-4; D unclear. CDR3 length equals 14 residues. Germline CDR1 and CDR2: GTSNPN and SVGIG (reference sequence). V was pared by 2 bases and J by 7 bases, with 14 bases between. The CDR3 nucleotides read TGTGCCTGGAGTTCAGGAGGGTTGGGTGAAAAACTGTTTTTT. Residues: CAWSSGGLGEKLFF.

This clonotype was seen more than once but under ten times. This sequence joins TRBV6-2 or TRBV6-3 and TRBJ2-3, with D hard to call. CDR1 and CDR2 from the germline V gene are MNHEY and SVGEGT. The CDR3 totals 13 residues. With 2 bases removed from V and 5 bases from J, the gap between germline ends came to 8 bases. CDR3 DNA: TGTGCCAGCAGTTACCAGAGGAAAGATACGCAGTATTTT. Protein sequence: CASSYQRKDTQYF.

As DNA, the CDR3 is TGCGCCAGCAGATCATTCCTGAGCTCCTACAATGAGCAGTTCTTC. Its protein is CASRSFLSSYNEQFF. The chain carries TRBV5-1 and TRBJ2-1; D not resolved. This CDR3 spans 15 amino acids. The germline V and J ends were trimmed by 5 bases and 0 bases, with 12 bases remaining between them. Germline CDR1 is SGHRS and CDR2 is YFSETQ.

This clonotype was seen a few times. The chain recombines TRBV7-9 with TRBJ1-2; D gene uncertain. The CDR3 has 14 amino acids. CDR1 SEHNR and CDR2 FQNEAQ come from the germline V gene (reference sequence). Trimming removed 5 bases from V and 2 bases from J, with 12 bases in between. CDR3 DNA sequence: TGTGCCAGCAGCCGTCTCGGGGTGAACTATGGCTACACCTTC. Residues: CASSRLGVNYGYTF.

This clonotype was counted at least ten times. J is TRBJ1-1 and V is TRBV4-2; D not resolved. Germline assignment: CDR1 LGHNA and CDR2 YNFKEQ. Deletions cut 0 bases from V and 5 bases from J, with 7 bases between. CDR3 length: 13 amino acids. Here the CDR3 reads CASSQDRRTEAFF. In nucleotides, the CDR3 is TGTGCCAGCAGCCAAGATCGACGGACTGAAGCTTTCTTT.

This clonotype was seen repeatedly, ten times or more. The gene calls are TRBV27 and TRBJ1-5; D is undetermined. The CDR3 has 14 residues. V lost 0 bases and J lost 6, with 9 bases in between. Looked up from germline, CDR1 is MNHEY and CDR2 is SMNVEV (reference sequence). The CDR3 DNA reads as TGTGCCAGCAGTTTATCTGCGGAGGGTCAGCCCCAGCATTTT. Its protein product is CASSLSAEGQPQHF.

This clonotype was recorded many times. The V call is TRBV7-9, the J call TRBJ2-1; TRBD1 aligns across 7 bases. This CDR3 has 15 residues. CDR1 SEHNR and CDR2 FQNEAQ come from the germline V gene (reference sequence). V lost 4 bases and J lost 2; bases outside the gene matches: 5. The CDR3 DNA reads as TGTGCCAGCAGCTCCAGACAGGGACCCTACAATGAGCAGTTCTTC. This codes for CASSSRQGPYNEQFF.

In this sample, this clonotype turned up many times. CDR3 residues: CATSDSKGQAMGAGQPQHF. CDR3 bases: TGTGCCACCAGTGACTCGAAGGGACAGGCGATGGGAGCGGGGCAGCCCCAGCATTTT. The V call is TRBV24-1, the J call TRBJ1-5; 8 bases align to TRBD1. V shed 4 bases and J 7 bases; nucleotides not matched to a gene: 20. The CDR3 covers 19 residues. CDR1 is KGHDR, CDR2 SFDVKD, per germline.